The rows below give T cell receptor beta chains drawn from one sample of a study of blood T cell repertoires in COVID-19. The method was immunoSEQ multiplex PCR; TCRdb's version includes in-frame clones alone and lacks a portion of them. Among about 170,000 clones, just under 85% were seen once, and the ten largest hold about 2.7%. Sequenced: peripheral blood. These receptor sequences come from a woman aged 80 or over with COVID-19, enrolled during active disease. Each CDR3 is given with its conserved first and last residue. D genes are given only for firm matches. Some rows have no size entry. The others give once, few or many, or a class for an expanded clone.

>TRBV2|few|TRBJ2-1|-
TGTGCCAGCGGCCCCGGGTTAGCGAGCTTTAATGAGCAGTTCTTC
CASGPGLASFNEQFF
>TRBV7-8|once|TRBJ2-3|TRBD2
TGTGCCAGCAGCTTAGGGATGCTAGCGGGGGGGCCGTTTGATACGCAGTATTTT
CASSLGMLAGGPFDTQYF
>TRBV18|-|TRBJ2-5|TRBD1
TGTGCCAGCTCATACCACAGGGGCAACCAAGAGACCCAGTACTTC
CASSYHRGNQETQYF
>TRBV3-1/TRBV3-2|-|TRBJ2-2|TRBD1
TGTGCCAGCAGCCACAGGGGGCGCCTCACCGGGGAGCTGTTTTTT
CASSHRGRLTGELFF
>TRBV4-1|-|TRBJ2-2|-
TGCGCCAGCAGCCAAGATAGGGCCAGGGCCAACACCGGGGAGCTGTTTTTT
CASSQDRARANTGELFF
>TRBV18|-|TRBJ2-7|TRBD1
TGTGCCAGCTCACACGGGACAGGGCCGCCCTACGAGCAGTACTTC
CASSHGTGPPYEQYF
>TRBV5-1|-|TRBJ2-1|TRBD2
TGCGCCAGCAGCTTGACTAGCGGATCCTACAATGAGCAGTTCTTC
CASSLTSGSYNEQFF
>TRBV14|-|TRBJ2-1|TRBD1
TGTGCCAGCAGCCGGGTGCCGGGACAGGGGGCATACAATGAGCAGTTCTTC
CASSRVPGQGAYNEQFF
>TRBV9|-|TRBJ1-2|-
TGTGCCAGCAGCGTAGCTACAAGACTTGGGAACTATGGCTACACCTTC
CASSVATRLGNYGYTF
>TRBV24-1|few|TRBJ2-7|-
TGTGCCACCAGTGCTCGGACAAGTCCCTACGAGCAGTACTTC
CATSARTSPYEQYF
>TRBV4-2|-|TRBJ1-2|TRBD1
TGTGCCAGCAGCCGTGACAGGGGTGGTAGCTATGGCTACACCTTC
CASSRDRGGSYGYTF
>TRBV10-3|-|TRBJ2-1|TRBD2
TGTGCCATCAGTGCTAGCGGGAGTGGGTACAATGAGCAGTTCTTC
CAISASGSGYNEQFF
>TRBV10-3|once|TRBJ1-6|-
TGTGCCATAAGATCGAGCTCCTATAATTCACCCCTCCACTTT
CAIRSSSYNSPLHF
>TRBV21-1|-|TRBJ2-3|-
TGTGCCAGCAGCAATGAACAGGGTCCAGATACGCAGTATTTT
CASSNEQGPDTQYF
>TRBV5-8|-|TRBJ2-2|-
TGTGCCAGCAGCCAACGGAGGGCCGGGGAGCTGTTTTTT
CASSQRRAGELFF
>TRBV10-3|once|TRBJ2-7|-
TGTGCCATCAGATCTATGGGTACAGGGCAGGGAACTAGGAACGAGCAGTACTTC
CAIRSMGTGQGTRNEQYF
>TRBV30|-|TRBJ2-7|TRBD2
TGTGCCTGGAGTAAGGGACTAGCAGAGGGAGAGCAGTACTTC
CAWSKGLAEGEQYF
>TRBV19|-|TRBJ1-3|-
TGTGCCAGTAGCCGACACCGCTCTGGAAACACCATATATTTT
CASSRHRSGNTIYF
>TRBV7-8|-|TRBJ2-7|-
TGTGCCAGCAGCCTCCCTTATCCTTACGAGCAGTACTTC
CASSLPYPYEQYF
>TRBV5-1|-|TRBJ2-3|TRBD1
TGCGCCAGCAGTTCCTGGCAGGGGGGCACAGATACGCAGTATTTT
CASSSWQGGTDTQYF
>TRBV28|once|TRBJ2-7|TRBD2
TGTGCCAGCAGTCCGCAGGGTGGACTAGCGGGAGTCTCCTACGAGCAGTACTTC
CASSPQGGLAGVSYEQYF
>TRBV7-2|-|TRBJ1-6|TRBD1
TGTGCCAGCAGCCAGACGGACAGGGGGATTCCACCCCTCCACTTT
CASSQTDRGIPPLHF
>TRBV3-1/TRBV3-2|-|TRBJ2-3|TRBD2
TGTGCCAGCAGCCAGGTTAGCGGGAGGGCGCAGTATTTT
CASSQVSGRAQYF
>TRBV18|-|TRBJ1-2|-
TGTGCCAGCTCACTACCGACAGCTCCCTCGAACTATGGCTACACCTTC
CASSLPTAPSNYGYTF
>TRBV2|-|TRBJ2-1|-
TGTGCCAGCAGCGCTGGTAGTGAGCAGTTCTTC
CASSAGSEQFF
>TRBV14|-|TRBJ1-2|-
TGTGCCAGCAGCCAAGGCGGTTTGGTCGGCTACACCTTC
CASSQGGLVGYTF
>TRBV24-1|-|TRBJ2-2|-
TGTGCCACCCGGGACACCCTAAGGACCGGGGAGCTGTTTTTT
CATRDTLRTGELFF
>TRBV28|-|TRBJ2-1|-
TGTGCCAGCAGTTTAGGGCCTAACAATGAGCAGTTCTTC
CASSLGPNNEQFF
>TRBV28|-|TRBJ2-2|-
TGTGCCAGCAGTTTTTGGTCTGCGGGCGCGGACACCGGGGAGCTGTTTTTT
CASSFWSAGADTGELFF
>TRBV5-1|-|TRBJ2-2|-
TGCGCCAGCAGCTTGAACTGGGCGACCGGGGAGCTGTTTTTT
CASSLNWATGELFF
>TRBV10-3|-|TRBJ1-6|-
TGTGCCATCAGTGAACGGAGTATGATTACAAATTCACCCCTCCACTTT
CAISERSMITNSPLHF
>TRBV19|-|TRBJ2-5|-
TGTGCCAGTAGCCCAGGGGACCAAGAGACCCAGTACTTC
CASSPGDQETQYF
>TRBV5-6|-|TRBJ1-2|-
TGTGCCAGCAGCTCCGACAGGTTTCTAGGCTACACCTTC
CASSSDRFLGYTF
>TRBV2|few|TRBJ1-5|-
TGTGCCAGCAGTGCGACAGCCCAGCCCCAGCATTTT
CASSATAQPQHF
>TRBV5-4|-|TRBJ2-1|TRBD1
TGTGCCAGCAGCGCGGGACAGGGTCGTTACAATGAGCAGTTCTTC
CASSAGQGRYNEQFF
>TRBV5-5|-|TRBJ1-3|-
TGTGCCAGCAGCCCTCTAACGACTGGAAACACCATATATTTT
CASSPLTTGNTIYF
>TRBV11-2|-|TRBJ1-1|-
TGTGCCAGCAGCTTAGCGGGCAGGGGGAACACTGAAGCTTTCTTT
CASSLAGRGNTEAFF